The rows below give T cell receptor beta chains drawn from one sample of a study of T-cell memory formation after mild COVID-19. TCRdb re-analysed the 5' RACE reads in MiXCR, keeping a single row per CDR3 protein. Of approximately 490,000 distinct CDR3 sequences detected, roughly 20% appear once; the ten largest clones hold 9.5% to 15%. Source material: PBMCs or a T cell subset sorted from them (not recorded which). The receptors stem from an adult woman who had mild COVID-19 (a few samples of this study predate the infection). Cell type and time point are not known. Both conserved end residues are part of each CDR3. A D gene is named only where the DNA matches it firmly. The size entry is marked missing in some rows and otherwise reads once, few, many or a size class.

CDR3 protein: CASSSPGWGSYEQYF; CDR3 DNA: TGTGCCAGCAGTTCACCAGGGTGGGGCTCCTACGAGCAGTACTTC; D gene: NA; clone size: NA; J gene: TRBJ2-7; V gene: TRBV12-3/TRBV12-4
CDR3 protein: CASLLGSSGRHNEQFF; CDR3 DNA: TGCGCCAGCCTATTAGGGTCTAGCGGAAGGCACAATGAGCAGTTCTTC; D gene: TRBD2; clone size: NA; J gene: TRBJ2-1; V gene: TRBV5-1
CDR3 protein: CASSSQGLLNTGELFF; CDR3 DNA: TGTGCCAGCAGCTCCCAGGGACTTTTGAACACCGGGGAGCTGTTTTTT; D gene: NA; clone size: few; J gene: TRBJ2-2; V gene: TRBV7-3
CDR3 protein: CASSPDSGRSETQYF; CDR3 DNA: TGTGCCAGCAGCCCAGATAGCGGGAGGTCGGAGACCCAGTACTTC; D gene: TRBD2; clone size: few; J gene: TRBJ2-5; V gene: TRBV7-2
CDR3 protein: CASTPSPGGSYNEQFF; CDR3 DNA: TGTGCCAGCACACCCTCCCCAGGGGGCTCCTACAATGAGCAGTTCTTC; D gene: TRBD1; clone size: NA; J gene: TRBJ2-1; V gene: TRBV5-6
CDR3 protein: CATSDLPKTSSGYNEQFF; CDR3 DNA: TGTGCCACCAGTGATTTGCCCAAGACTAGCTCAGGCTACAATGAGCAGTTCTTC; D gene: TRBD2; clone size: few; J gene: TRBJ2-1; V gene: TRBV24-1
CDR3 protein: CASSRGPFGPDTQYF; CDR3 DNA: TGTGCCAGCAGCCGTGGGCCCTTTGGGCCAGATACGCAGTATTTT; D gene: NA; clone size: NA; J gene: TRBJ2-3; V gene: TRBV3-1
CDR3 protein: CASSPSAGRHRTEAFF; CDR3 DNA: TGTGCCAGCAGCCCGTCTGCGGGGAGGCACCGGACTGAAGCTTTCTTT; D gene: NA; clone size: NA; J gene: TRBJ1-1; V gene: TRBV7-9
CDR3 protein: CASSLTGEHTDTQYF; CDR3 DNA: TGTGCCAGCAGCTTAACGGGGGAGCACACAGATACGCAGTATTTT; D gene: NA; clone size: few; J gene: TRBJ2-3; V gene: TRBV7-9
CDR3 protein: CASSVAWTSVAGELFF; CDR3 DNA: TGTGCCAGCAGCGTAGCTTGGACTAGCGTGGCCGGGGAGCTGTTTTTT; D gene: TRBD2; clone size: few; J gene: TRBJ2-2; V gene: TRBV9
CDR3 protein: CASSQAAGGSYEQYF; CDR3 DNA: TGTGCCAGCAGCCAAGCCGCTGGGGGATCCTACGAGCAGTACTTC; D gene: NA; clone size: few; J gene: TRBJ2-7; V gene: TRBV3-1
CDR3 protein: CASSQVVRARGSSYNEQFF; CDR3 DNA: TGCGCCAGCAGCCAAGTCGTTCGGGCGCGGGGAAGCTCCTACAATGAGCAGTTCTTC; D gene: NA; clone size: NA; J gene: TRBJ2-1; V gene: TRBV4-1
CDR3 protein: CASSQLSGLDKETQYF; CDR3 DNA: TGCGCCAGCAGCCAGCTGAGCGGGCTTGATAAAGAGACCCAGTACTTC; D gene: NA; clone size: NA; J gene: TRBJ2-5; V gene: TRBV4-1
CDR3 protein: CSAPDRGGADTQYF; CDR3 DNA: TGCAGTGCCCCGGACAGGGGGGGGGCAGATACGCAGTATTTT; D gene: TRBD1; clone size: many; J gene: TRBJ2-3; V gene: TRBV20-1
CDR3 protein: CASSYIGESYEQYF; CDR3 DNA: TGTGCCAGCAGTTACATAGGGGAGTCTTACGAGCAGTACTTC; D gene: NA; clone size: NA; J gene: TRBJ2-7; V gene: TRBV27
CDR3 protein: CASSQPWTSGGNQETQYF; CDR3 DNA: TGTGCCAGCAGCCAGCCCTGGACTAGCGGGGGGAACCAAGAGACCCAGTACTTC; D gene: TRBD2; clone size: NA; J gene: TRBJ2-5; V gene: TRBV4-2
CDR3 protein: CASSFDDSSNYNEQFF; CDR3 DNA: TGCGCCAGCAGCTTTGACGACAGTTCTAACTACAATGAGCAGTTCTTC; D gene: NA; clone size: NA; J gene: TRBJ2-1; V gene: TRBV5-1
CDR3 protein: CASSHNEHTEAFF; CDR3 DNA: TGCGCCAGCAGCCACAATGAACACACTGAAGCTTTCTTT; D gene: NA; clone size: few; J gene: TRBJ1-1; V gene: TRBV4-1
CDR3 protein: CSAPNRADTQYF; CDR3 DNA: TGCAGTGCTCCCAATCGGGCAGATACGCAGTATTTT; D gene: NA; clone size: few; J gene: TRBJ2-3; V gene: TRBV20-1
CDR3 protein: CSVAEGGSNQPQHF; CDR3 DNA: TGCAGCGTTGCAGAGGGAGGGAGCAATCAGCCCCAGCATTTT; D gene: NA; clone size: NA; J gene: TRBJ1-5; V gene: TRBV29-1
CDR3 protein: CATSDSRRVFGEQFF; CDR3 DNA: TGTGCCACCAGTGATTCGAGGAGGGTTTTTGGTGAGCAGTTCTTC; D gene: NA; clone size: NA; J gene: TRBJ2-1; V gene: TRBV24-1
CDR3 protein: CASSSSSRSGNTIYF; CDR3 DNA: TGCGCCAGCAGCTCGTCGAGCCGCTCTGGAAACACCATATATTTT; D gene: NA; clone size: few; J gene: TRBJ1-3; V gene: TRBV5-1
CDR3 protein: CSVRNSGYEQYF; CDR3 DNA: TGCAGCGTGAGAAACTCAGGTTACGAGCAGTACTTC; D gene: NA; clone size: few; J gene: TRBJ2-7; V gene: TRBV29-1
CDR3 protein: CASSAGGPTDTQYF; CDR3 DNA: TGTGCCAGCAGTGCGGGGGGGCCGACAGATACGCAGTATTTT; D gene: TRBD2; clone size: NA; J gene: TRBJ2-3; V gene: TRBV25-1
CDR3 protein: CAWRTGQGSYEQYF; CDR3 DNA: TGTGCCTGGAGGACGGGACAGGGATCCTACGAGCAGTACTTC; D gene: TRBD1; clone size: NA; J gene: TRBJ2-7; V gene: TRBV30
CDR3 protein: CASSIRAANTEAFF; CDR3 DNA: TGTGCCAGTAGTATAAGGGCAGCGAACACTGAAGCTTTCTTT; D gene: NA; clone size: NA; J gene: TRBJ1-1; V gene: TRBV19
CDR3 protein: CASSLAGLGFGEQYF; CDR3 DNA: TGTGCCAGCAGTTTAGCGGGACTGGGGTTTGGAGAGCAGTACTTC; D gene: NA; clone size: NA; J gene: TRBJ2-7; V gene: TRBV12-3/TRBV12-4
CDR3 protein: CASSAPGVNTEAFF; CDR3 DNA: TGTGCCAGCAGCGCCCCGGGGGTGAACACTGAAGCTTTCTTT; D gene: NA; clone size: NA; J gene: TRBJ1-1; V gene: TRBV7-9
CDR3 protein: CSAPGGRETEAFF; CDR3 DNA: TGCAGTGCCCCCGGGGGAAGAGAGACTGAAGCTTTCTTT; D gene: NA; clone size: NA; J gene: TRBJ1-1; V gene: TRBV20-1
CDR3 protein: CASSLAGDWAYNEQFF; CDR3 DNA: TGTGCCAGCAGCTTAGCAGGGGACTGGGCCTACAATGAGCAGTTCTTC; D gene: NA; clone size: NA; J gene: TRBJ2-1; V gene: TRBV11-2
CDR3 protein: CASSRDRGRNGYTF; CDR3 DNA: TGTGCCAGCAGTCGGGACAGGGGGCGGAATGGCTACACCTTC; D gene: TRBD1; clone size: NA; J gene: TRBJ1-2; V gene: TRBV28
CDR3 protein: CASSVAEFRTLTGYTF; CDR3 DNA: TGTGCCAGCAGCGTAGCGGAATTTCGGACCCTTACAGGCTACACCTTC; D gene: NA; clone size: few; J gene: TRBJ1-2; V gene: TRBV9
CDR3 protein: CASSPAGGFGYTF; CDR3 DNA: TGTGCCAGCAGCCCGGCAGGGGGCTTTGGCTACACCTTC; D gene: TRBD1; clone size: NA; J gene: TRBJ1-2; V gene: TRBV7-2
CDR3 protein: CASSHQDRGYGYTF; CDR3 DNA: TGTGCCAGCAGCCACCAAGACAGGGGCTATGGCTACACCTTC; D gene: TRBD1; clone size: NA; J gene: TRBJ1-2; V gene: TRBV7-6
CDR3 protein: CSARDFSRVGGTDTQYF; CDR3 DNA: TGCAGTGCTAGAGACTTTAGCAGGGTTGGGGGCACAGATACGCAGTATTTT; D gene: NA; clone size: NA; J gene: TRBJ2-3; V gene: TRBV20-1
CDR3 protein: CASRASAGNTEAFF; CDR3 DNA: TGTGCCAGCCGCGCGTCGGCAGGGAACACTGAAGCTTTCTTT; D gene: NA; clone size: NA; J gene: TRBJ1-1; V gene: TRBV7-9
CDR3 protein: CASYSAGPNTGELFF; CDR3 DNA: TGTGCCAGCTATTCGGCGGGACCGAACACCGGGGAGCTGTTTTTT; D gene: NA; clone size: NA; J gene: TRBJ2-2; V gene: TRBV12-3/TRBV12-4
CDR3 protein: CASRLNGELFF; CDR3 DNA: TGTGCCAGCAGGCTTAACGGGGAGCTGTTTTTT; D gene: NA; clone size: NA; J gene: TRBJ2-2; V gene: TRBV6-2/TRBV6-3
CDR3 protein: CASSLAVGRGRSGELFF; CDR3 DNA: TGCGCCAGCAGCTTGGCCGTCGGCAGGGGCAGGAGCGGGGAGCTGTTTTTT; D gene: NA; clone size: few; J gene: TRBJ2-2; V gene: TRBV5-1